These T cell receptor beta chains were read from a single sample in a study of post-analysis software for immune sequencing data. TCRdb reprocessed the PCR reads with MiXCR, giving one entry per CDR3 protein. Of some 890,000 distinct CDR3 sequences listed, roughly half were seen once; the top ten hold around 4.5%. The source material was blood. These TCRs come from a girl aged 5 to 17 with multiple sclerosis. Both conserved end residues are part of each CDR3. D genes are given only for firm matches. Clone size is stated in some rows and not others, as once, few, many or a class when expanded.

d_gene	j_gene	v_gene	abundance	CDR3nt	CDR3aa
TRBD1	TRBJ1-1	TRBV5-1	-	TGCGCCAGCAGCTCCGGGACAGATTTCACTGAAGCTTTCTTT	CASSSGTDFTEAFF
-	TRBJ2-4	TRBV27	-	TGTGCCAGCAGCTCCCTTGGGGATCCCAACGCGAACATTCAGTACTTC	CASSSLGDPNANIQYF
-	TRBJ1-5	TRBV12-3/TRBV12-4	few	TGTGCCAGCAGCGACCCCGGGAATCAGCCCCAGCATTTT	CASSDPGNQPQHF
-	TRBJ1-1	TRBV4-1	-	TGCGCCAGCAGCCAAGCGAGGAGCGGCACTGAAGCTTTCTTT	CASSQARSGTEAFF
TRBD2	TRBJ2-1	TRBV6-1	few	TGTGCCAGCTCCCCAACGCGCGGGAGCTACAATGAGCAGTTCTTC	CASSPTRGSYNEQFF
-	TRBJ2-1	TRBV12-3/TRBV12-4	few	TGTGCCAGCAGTCCCCCCCGGAGAGGGGGACTCATATACAATGAGCAGTTCTTC	CASSPPRRGGLIYNEQFF
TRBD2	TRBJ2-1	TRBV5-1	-	TGCGCCAGCAGGCCTGGAGTGGCTAGCGGCTCCTACAATGAGCAGTTCTTC	CASRPGVASGSYNEQFF
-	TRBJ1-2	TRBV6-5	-	TGTGCCAGCAGTTTAGAAGTACAGGGTTATGGCTACACCTTC	CASSLEVQGYGYTF
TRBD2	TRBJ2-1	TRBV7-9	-	TGTGCCAGCAGCTTACACGGCGGGGGTTACGATGAGCAGTTCTTC	CASSLHGGGYDEQFF
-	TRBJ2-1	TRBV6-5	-	TGTGCCAGCAGTTACTCCCCCAATGAGCAGTTCTTC	CASSYSPNEQFF
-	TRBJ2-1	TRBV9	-	TGTGCCAGCAGCGACCGGGACGGGGCCCACCCAGGGCAGTTCTTC	CASSDRDGAHPGQFF
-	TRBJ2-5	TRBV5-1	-	TGCGCCAGCGGCTTGGGGGAGCAAGAGACCCAGTACTTC	CASGLGEQETQYF
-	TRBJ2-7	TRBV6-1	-	TGTGCCAGCAGTGGAGCACTAGGTTACGAGCAGTACTTC	CASSGALGYEQYF
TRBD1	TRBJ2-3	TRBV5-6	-	TGTGCCAGCAGAGGGACAGGGATCACAGATACGCAGTATTTT	CASRGTGITDTQYF
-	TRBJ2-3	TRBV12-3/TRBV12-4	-	TGTGCCAGCAGTTTAGGAATACCCACAGATACGCAGTATTTT	CASSLGIPTDTQYF
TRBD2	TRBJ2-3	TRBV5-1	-	TGCGCCCGCAGCTCCCACTCTCTTAGCGGGGGGAGTACAGATACGCAGTATTTT	CARSSHSLSGGSTDTQYF
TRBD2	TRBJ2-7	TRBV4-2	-	TGTGCCAGCAGCCAAGAGGGGCGGCTAGCGGGAGCCTACGAGCAGTACTTC	CASSQEGRLAGAYEQYF
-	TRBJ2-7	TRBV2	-	TGTGCCAGCAGTGAGGAGGAGAGCTCCTACGAGCAGTACTTC	CASSEEESSYEQYF
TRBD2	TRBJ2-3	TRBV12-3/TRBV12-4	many	TGTGCCAGCAGTTTACGCCCCGGAGCGGGAGCGGTAGATACGCAGTATTTT	CASSLRPGAGAVDTQYF